Below, one T cell receptor beta chain is given with its context. What this receptor recognizes is not known. No qualities accompany the bases; no much larger clone lies one base away. The immunoSEQ Assay was the method used to sequence TCRbeta CDR3 regions. After extraction, genomic DNA underwent amplification by bias-controlled multiplex PCR, followed by high-throughput sequencing. In the source study's methods: To quantify the absolute abundance of every unique TCRbeta CDR3 region, sequences were collapsed and filtered. T cell fraction was estimated by normalizing TCRbeta template counts to usable DNA, which was measured by amplifying reference genes present in all nucleated cells. Repertoire TCRs were annotated as SARS-CoV-2-specific when V gene, CDR3 amino acid sequence and J gene were exactly matched to a known reactive TCR set. The reference SARS-CoV-2 TCR set was derived from MIRA and filtered for enrichment in COVID-19-positive ImmuneCODE repertoires, a step that removed public or cross-reactive TCRs. Using the MIRA antigens, annotated TCRs were further analysed by specific ORF or by position within an ORF. Breadth was defined as annotated unique rearrangements over total unique productive rearrangements; depth was the summed frequency of those rearrangements. Two-sided Wilcoxon rank-sum tests were used to compare TCR breadth between groups. The table comes from immuneACCESS by way of TCRdb, which keeps in-frame sequences with V and J called. Part of the clones is missing from these tables; in studies checked, under half for an unresolved V gene and the rest for unknown reasons. For V, J and clone size, that table is used; D and trimming come from the DNA. This sample gives roughly 380,000 clones in total; 80% to 90% of them show up just once. The ten largest clones capture about 3.3% of the sample.

The data stem from a study of Ad26.COV2.S vaccination and SARS-CoV-2 variants (dated by TCRdb to about 2021). Regarding the research as a whole: Donors in the vaccine arm were drawn from COV1001, a multicentre, randomized, double-blind, placebo-controlled phase I-IIa trial testing Ad26.COV2.S in healthy adults. Ad26.COV2.S was administered intramuscularly at a dose of 5x10^10 or 1x10^11 viral particles, either as one shot or as two shots given 56 days apart. TCRbeta repertoire sequencing was used to assess the specificity and breadth of SARS-CoV-2-reactive T cell receptors after Ad26.COV2.S vaccination. A total of 32 samples were included in the TCR-sequenced set, comprising around 19 Ad26.COV2.S vaccine recipients, 5 placebo recipients and 8 SARS-CoV-2 convalescent individuals. Trial participants were randomized into five groups of five, in which low-dose or high-dose Ad26.COV2.S was given once or twice, or placebo was given on both occasions. Investigators did not know the trial group allocation while performing experiments and assessing outcomes. The study at large found these results: Substantial breadth of spike-specific CD8+ and CD4+ T cell responses was reported after vaccination. Compared with placebo recipients, Ad26.COV2.S recipients showed higher spike-specific TCR breadth (P = 0.0014). Non-spike TCR breadth was comparable between vaccine and placebo recipients, consistent with the vaccine containing only spike. The authors noted that the TCR breadth and depth analyses may have underestimated total T cell responses. The study lacked the statistical power to compare responses across vaccine doses or regimens.

What this sample's treatment or condition label stands for: approximately 18 received Ad26.COV2.S at low or high dose, single or two shots; about 5 received placebo; per-sample allocation not given. For vaccine and placebo recipients, repertoires were sequenced using samples collected on day 63 after the first injection. Cohort 1b enrolled about 25 adults aged 18-55 years at a single site in Boston, USA, between 29 July and 7 August 2020. Ad26.COV2.S was a replication-incompetent adenovirus type 26 vector that expressed a prefusion-stabilized SARS-CoV-2 spike protein derived from the original Wuhan strain. The germline V and J ends show losses of 4 bases and 1 base respectively, and no gene match explains 12 bases of the junction. CDR1 is given as LGHDT and CDR2 as YNNKEL, both from the germline V gene (reference sequence). From the cysteine up to the phenylalanine, the CDR3 has a length of 18 residues. The kept DNA is CDR3 alone, 54 bases in frame from the first base.

This clonotype originated in a person between 18 and 59 years old who received the Ad26.COV2.S COVID-19 vaccine or a placebo. This receptor chain uses TRBV3-1 (or the pseudogene TRBV3-2) and TRBJ2-1; TRBD2 agrees with 8 junctional bases. The source was peripheral blood, collected in a trial of Ad26.COV2.S vaccine versus placebo. The bases are TGTGCCAGCAGCCCCGACAAAAGCGGGAGAGGGTCCTACAATGAGCAGTTCTTC. This encodes CASSPDKSGRGSYNEQFF.